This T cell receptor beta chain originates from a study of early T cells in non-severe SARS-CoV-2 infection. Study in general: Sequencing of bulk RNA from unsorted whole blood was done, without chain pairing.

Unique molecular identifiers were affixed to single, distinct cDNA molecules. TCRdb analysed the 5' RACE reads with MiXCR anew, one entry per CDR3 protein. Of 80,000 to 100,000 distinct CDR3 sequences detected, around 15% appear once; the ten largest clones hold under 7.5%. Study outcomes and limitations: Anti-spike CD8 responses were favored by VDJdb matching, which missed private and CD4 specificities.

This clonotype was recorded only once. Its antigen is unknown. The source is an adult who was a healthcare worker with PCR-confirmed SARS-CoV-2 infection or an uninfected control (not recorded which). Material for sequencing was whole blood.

This chain's CDR3 is CSVAPPGTGTDTQYF. The CDR3 DNA follows: TGCAGCGTTGCCCCTCCCGGGACAGGGACAGATACGCAGTATTTT. V and J are TRBV29-1 and TRBJ2-3; 9 bases match TRBD1. The CDR3 spans 15 residues. The V segment lost 4 bases and the J segment 3 bases; nucleotides outside the gene matches: 8. CDR1 and CDR2 (germline): SQVTM, ANQGSEA.